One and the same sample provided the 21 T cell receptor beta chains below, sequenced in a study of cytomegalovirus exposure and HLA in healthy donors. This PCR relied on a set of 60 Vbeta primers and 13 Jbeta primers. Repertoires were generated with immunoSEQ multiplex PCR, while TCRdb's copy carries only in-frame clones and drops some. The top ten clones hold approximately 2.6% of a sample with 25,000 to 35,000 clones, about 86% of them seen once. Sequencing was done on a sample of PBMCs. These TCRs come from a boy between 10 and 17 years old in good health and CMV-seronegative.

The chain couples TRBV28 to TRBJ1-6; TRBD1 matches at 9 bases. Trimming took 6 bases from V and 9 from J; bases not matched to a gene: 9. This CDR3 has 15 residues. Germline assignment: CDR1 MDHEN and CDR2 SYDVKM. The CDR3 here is CASRTGTGIPSPLHF. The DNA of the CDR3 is TGTGCCAGCAGAACCGGGACAGGGATTCCTTCACCCCTCCACTTT.

CDR3 in amino acids: CASSSPPFIANSGNTIYF. In DNA, the CDR3 is TGTGCCAGCAGCTCCCCCCCTTTTATAGCCAACTCTGGAAACACCATATATTTT. The gene calls are TRBV7-9 and TRBJ1-3; D is uncertain. This CDR3 comprises 18 residues. Trimming pared 4 bases from V and 0 bases from J, leaving 19 bases between. The germline V gene encodes CDR1 SEHNR and CDR2 FQNEAQ (reference sequence).

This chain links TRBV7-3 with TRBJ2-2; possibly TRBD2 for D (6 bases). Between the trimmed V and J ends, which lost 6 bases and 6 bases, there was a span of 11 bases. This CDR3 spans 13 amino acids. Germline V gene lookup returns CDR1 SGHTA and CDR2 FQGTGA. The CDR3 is CASRWRGSGELFF. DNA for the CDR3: TGTGCCAGCAGGTGGAGGGGATCCGGGGAGCTGTTTTTT. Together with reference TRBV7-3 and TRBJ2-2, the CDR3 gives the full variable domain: GAGVSQTPSNKVTEKGKYVELRCDPISGHTALYWYRQSLGQGPEFLIYFQGTGAADDSGLPNDRFFAVRPEGSVSTLKIQRTERGDSAVYLCASRWRGSGELFFGEGSRLTVL.

In DNA, the CDR3 is TGTGCCAGCAGTTTGACAGGTCCAACTGGGGCCAACGTCCTGACTTTC. This sequence encodes CASSLTGPTGANVLTF. The gene calls are TRBV27 and TRBJ2-6; the D gene is possibly TRBD1 (6 bases). Between the trimmed V and J ends, which lost 3 bases and 2 bases, there was a span of 11 bases. Germline loops: CDR1 MNHEY, CDR2 SMNVEV (reference sequence). The CDR3 totals 16 residues.

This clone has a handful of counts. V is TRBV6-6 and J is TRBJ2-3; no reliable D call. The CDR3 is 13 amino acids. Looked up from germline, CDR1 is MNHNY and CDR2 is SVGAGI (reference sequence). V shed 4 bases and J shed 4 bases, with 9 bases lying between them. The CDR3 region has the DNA TGTGCCAGCAGTTTTTTCGGTCCAGATACGCAGTATTTT. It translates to CASSFFGPDTQYF.

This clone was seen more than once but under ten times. Written as DNA, the CDR3 is TGTGCCAGCAGTGAGGGACAGGGGGGTATACGAACTAACTATGGCTACACCTTC. Its translation: CASSEGQGGIRTNYGYTF. The chain links TRBV6-1 to TRBJ1-2; 11 bases match TRBD1. Trimming cost V 3 bases and J 0 bases; bases outside gene matches: 9. Per germline, CDR1 MNHNS and CDR2 SASEGT. The CDR3 consists of 18 residues.

This CDR3 is CASSYSSAGNYGYTF. The CDR3 DNA sequence: TGTGCCAGCAGTTACTCGTCGGCAGGGAACTATGGCTACACCTTC. V gene TRBV6-5 combines with J gene TRBJ1-2; D might be TRBD1 (5 bases). The germline V and J ends were trimmed by 0 bases and 2 bases, with 10 bases remaining between them. The CDR3 covers 15 residues. CDR1 MNHEY and CDR2 SVGAGI come from the germline V gene.

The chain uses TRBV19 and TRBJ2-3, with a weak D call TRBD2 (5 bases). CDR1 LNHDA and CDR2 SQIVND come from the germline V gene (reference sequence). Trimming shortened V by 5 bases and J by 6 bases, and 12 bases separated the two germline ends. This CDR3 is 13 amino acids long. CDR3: CASSVLPGDTQYF. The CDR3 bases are TGTGCCAGTAGTGTCTTGCCGGGGGATACGCAGTATTTT.

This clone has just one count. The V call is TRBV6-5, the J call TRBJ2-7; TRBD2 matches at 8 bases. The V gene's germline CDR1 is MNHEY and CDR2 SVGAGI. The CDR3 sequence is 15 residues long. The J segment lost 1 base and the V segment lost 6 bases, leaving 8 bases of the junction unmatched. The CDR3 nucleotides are TGTGCCAGCAGCAAAGGGACTAGTATGTCCTACGAGCAGTACTTC. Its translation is CASSKGTSMSYEQYF.

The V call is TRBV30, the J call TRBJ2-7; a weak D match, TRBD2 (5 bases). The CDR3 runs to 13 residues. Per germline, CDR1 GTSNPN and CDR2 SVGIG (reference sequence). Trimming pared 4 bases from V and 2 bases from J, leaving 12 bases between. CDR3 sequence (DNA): TGTGCCTGGACTCCAGGACTGGCCTACGAGCAGTACTTC. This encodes CAWTPGLAYEQYF.

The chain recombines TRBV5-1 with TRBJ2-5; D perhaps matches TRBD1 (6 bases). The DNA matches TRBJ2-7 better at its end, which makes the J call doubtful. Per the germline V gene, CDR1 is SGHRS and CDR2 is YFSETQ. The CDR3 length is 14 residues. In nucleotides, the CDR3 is TGCGCCAGCAGCTTGAACAGGGCCCCCTACGAGCAGTACTTC. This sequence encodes CASSLNRAPYEQYF.

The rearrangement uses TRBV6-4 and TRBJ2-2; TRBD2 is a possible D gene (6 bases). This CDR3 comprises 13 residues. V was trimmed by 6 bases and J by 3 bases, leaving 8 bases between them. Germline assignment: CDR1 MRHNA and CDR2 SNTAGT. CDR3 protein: CASSGGDTGELFF. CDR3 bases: TGTGCCAGCAGCGGGGGAGACACCGGGGAGCTGTTTTTT.

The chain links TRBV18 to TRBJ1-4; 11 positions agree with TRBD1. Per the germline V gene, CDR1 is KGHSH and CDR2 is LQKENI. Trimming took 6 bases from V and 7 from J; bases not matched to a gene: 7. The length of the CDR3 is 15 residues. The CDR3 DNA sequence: TGTGCCAGCTCGCCTCGGACAGGGGGCGTTGAAAAACTGTTTTTT. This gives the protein CASSPRTGGVEKLFF.

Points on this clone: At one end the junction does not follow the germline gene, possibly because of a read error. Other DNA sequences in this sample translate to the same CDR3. The CDR3 nucleotides read TGTGCCAGCAGCTTAGTGTACGTCGCAGGTCAGCCCCAACATTTT. Translation gives CASSLVYVAGQPQHF. The V call is TRBV7-2, the J call TRBJ1-5, with unresolved D. The CDR3 is 15 amino acids. The germline V gene has CDR1 SGHTA and CDR2 FQGNSA.

The CDR3 sequence: CASTAQGASDTQYF. The CDR3 nucleotides are TGTGCCAGTACGGCCCAGGGGGCATCAGATACGCAGTATTTT. This chain joins TRBV19 and TRBJ2-3, with 8 bases fitting TRBD1. Germline values: CDR1 LNHDA, CDR2 SQIVND (reference sequence). The CDR3 contains 14 residues. J was trimmed by 4 bases and V by 7 bases; bases with no gene match: 7.

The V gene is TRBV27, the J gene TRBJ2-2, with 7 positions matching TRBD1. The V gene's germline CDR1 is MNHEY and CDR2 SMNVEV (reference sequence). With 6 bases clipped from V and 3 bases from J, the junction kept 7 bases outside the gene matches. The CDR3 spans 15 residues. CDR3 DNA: TGTGCCAGCAGACTGGGACAGTCTTACACCGGGGAGCTGTTTTTT. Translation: CASRLGQSYTGELFF.

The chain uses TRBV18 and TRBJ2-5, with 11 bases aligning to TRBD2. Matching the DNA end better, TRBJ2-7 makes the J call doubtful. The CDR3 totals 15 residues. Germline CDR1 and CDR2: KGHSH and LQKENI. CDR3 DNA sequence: TGTGCCAGCTCATCTACTAGCGGGGGTGGCTACGAGCAGTACTTC. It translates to CASSSTSGGGYEQYF.

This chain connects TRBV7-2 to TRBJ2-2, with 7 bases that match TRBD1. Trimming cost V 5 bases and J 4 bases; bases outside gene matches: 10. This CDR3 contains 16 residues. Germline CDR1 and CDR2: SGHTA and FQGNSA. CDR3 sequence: CASSPLSGQITGELFF. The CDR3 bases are TGTGCCAGCAGCCCACTATCGGGACAGATCACCGGGGAGCTGTTTTTT.

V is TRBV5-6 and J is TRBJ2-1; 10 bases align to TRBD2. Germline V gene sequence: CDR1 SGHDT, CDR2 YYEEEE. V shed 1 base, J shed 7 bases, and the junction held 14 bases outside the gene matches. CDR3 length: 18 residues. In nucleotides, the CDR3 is TGTGCCAGCAGCTTGCGGACTAGCGGTTTCGGAAGACTGAATGAGCAGTTCTTC. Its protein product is CASSLRTSGFGRLNEQFF.

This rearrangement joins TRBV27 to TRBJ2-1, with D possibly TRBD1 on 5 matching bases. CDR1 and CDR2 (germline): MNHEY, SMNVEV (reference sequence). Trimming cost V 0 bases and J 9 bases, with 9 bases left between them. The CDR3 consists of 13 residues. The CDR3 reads CASSLSRGSEQFF. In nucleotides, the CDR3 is TGTGCCAGCAGTTTATCAAGGGGCAGTGAGCAGTTCTTC.

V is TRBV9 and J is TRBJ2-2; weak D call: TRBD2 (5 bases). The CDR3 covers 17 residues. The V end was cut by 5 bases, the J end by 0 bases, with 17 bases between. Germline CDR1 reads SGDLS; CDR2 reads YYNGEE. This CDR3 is CASSPEVGLSNTGELFF. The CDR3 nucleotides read TGTGCCAGCAGTCCAGAGGTCGGACTTTCGAACACCGGGGAGCTGTTTTTT.